This paragraph reports one TCR beta chain. The antigen this receptor binds is unknown. Base qualities are not at hand, and no much larger clone is one base apart. This specimen comes from a study of CD8+ T cells in alopecia areata (dated by TCRdb to the late 2010s). In terms of the full investigation: Treated patients were enrolled in an open-label pilot trial of oral tofacitinib at 5 to 10 mg twice daily for moderate-to-severe alopecia areata. Patients received tofacitinib for 6 to 18 months and were then followed off drug for 6 months to check for delayed response and recurrence. For the treated patients, the SALT score, which quantifies what percentage of scalp surface area is affected, served as the measure of disease severity. High-throughput TCRbeta sequencing was used to examine T cell clonal expansion in alopecia areata in both the C3H/HeJ mouse model and human patients. Human TCRbeta sequencing covered scalp tissue and sorted CD4+ and CD8+ peripheral blood T cells from patchy and totalis/universalis alopecia areata patients and healthy controls. Tofacitinib-treated patients had biopsies at baseline and at 4 and 24 weeks of treatment, with a later scalp biopsy in several patients. Scalp clonality was compared across normal scalp (n=4), patchy alopecia areata scalp (n=8), and alopecia totalis/universalis scalp (n=8). RNA was obtained with the PAXgene miRNA kit for fixed scalp, the miRNeasy kit for PBMCs, and the RNeasy kit for mouse skin. immunoSEQ multiplex PCR using 35 Vbeta forward primers and 13 Jbeta reverse primers was used to amplify TCRbeta CDR3 regions.

The cysteine opens and the phenylalanine closes a CDR3 of 13 amino acids. Just the 39-base CDR3 DNA is kept, in frame starting at base 1. The germline ends are 9 bases apart after V is trimmed by 5 bases and J by 0 bases. Via the germline V gene (reference sequence), CDR1 is SGHNT and CDR2 YYREEE. The research as a whole found: During tofacitinib treatment, many expanded lesional clones stuck around in both scalp and blood, and this persistence may partly explain why relapse happens after treatment is stopped. Lesional scalp, especially in alopecia totalis/universalis, showed higher clonality and more expanded CD8+ clones than normal scalp, suggesting antigenic drive. The treated cohort was small, with a single nonresponder, so links between baseline CD8+ expansion and response need larger studies. Resident alphabeta T cells in normal human skin are also sequenced, complicating scalp TCR repertoire analysis, unlike mouse skin dominated by gammadelta T cells. TCR sequences shared between patients were less clear than in mice, possibly partly because of HLA diversity in the patient population. Scalp clonality and the number of expanded CD8+ clones among the top 100 scalp clones were significantly decreased by tofacitinib.

The library was prepared using the immunoSEQ multiplex PCR assay. RNA was extracted from all samples and reverse transcribed into cDNA, which served as template for TCR sequencing. First-strand cDNA was synthesized with SuperScript III using a 2:1 mix of oligo-dT and random hexamers. A synthetic immune receptor repertoire was used to assess amplification bias, and residual bias was removed computationally. The source study handled its data this way. Raw reads were preprocessed to remove errors, and CDR3 was defined by IMGT conventions from the conserved cysteine to phenylalanine. Clonality was computed as 1 minus the Shannon entropy, with the entropy normalized by log2 of the number of productive unique TCRs. Whether scalp clones were CD4 or CD8 was inferred by matching scalp TCRbeta sequences against CD4 and CD8 repertoires sorted from blood. The immuneACCESS repertoire file appears here via TCRdb, limited to in-frame rearrangements. These files lack a portion of the clones; in checked studies, under half of the deficit traces to unresolved V genes, and the cause of the others is not known. That table is the source of V, J and clone size, and D and trimming were worked out from the DNA. A total of roughly 120,000 clones appear in this sample, around 50% of them only once. Roughly an eighth of the sample belongs to the ten largest clones.

Sample time point, as interpreted from the label and publication: about 25 weeks on oral tofacitinib. Per the publication, the treatment or condition label means: oral pan-JAK inhibitor, 5-10 mg twice daily. Lesional scalp punch biopsies and peripheral blood were obtained from alopecia areata patients. PBMCs were isolated by density centrifugation and stained for CD3, CD4 and CD8, after which CD4+ and CD8+ T cells were sorted on a FACSAria. The rearranged chain carries TRBV5-4 and TRBJ2-7; TRBD1 is possibly the D segment (6 matching bases). The clonotype originates from a human donor with alopecia areata. The source material was CD8+ T cells sorted from blood, sampled at week 24, from a patient treated with tofacitinib. The CDR3 reads CASSGGASYEQYF. The nucleotides are TGTGCCAGCAGTGGGGGCGCCTCCTACGAGCAGTACTTC.